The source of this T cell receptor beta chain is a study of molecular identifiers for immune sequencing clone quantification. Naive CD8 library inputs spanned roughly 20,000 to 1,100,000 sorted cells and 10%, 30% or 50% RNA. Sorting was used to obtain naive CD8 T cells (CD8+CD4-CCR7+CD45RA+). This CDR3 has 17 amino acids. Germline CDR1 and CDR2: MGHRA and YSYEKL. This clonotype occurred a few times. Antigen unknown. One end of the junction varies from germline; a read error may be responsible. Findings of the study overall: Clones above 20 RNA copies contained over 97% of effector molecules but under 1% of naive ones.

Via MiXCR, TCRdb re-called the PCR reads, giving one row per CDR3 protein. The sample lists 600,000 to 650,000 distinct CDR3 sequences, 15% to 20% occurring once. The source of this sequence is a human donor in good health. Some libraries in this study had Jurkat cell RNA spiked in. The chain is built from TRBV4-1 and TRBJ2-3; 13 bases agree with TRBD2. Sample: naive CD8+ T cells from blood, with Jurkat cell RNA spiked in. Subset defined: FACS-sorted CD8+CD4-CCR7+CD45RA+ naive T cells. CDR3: CAGSPKGTSGESDTQYF. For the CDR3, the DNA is TGCGCCGGCAGCCCAAAGGGGACTAGCGGGGAATCAGATACGCAGTATTTT.